This TCR beta chain derives from a study of T-cell memory formation after mild COVID-19. Overall study context: Clusters of TCRs were largely donor specific. Study-wide results and limits: CD4+ clones that contracted lay mainly in CM and EM; CD8+ ones lay in EMRA. Specificity for SARS-CoV-2 was not confirmed among the second-wave clones peaking on day 37.

Using its own MiXCR run on the 5' RACE reads, TCRdb lists one record per CDR3 protein. This table has hundreds of thousands of distinct CDR3 sequences, 25% appearing once. For this clonotype: Its antigen is not identified.

V was shortened by 6 bases and J by 4 bases, with 12 bases between the two germline ends. CDR3 length: 12 residues. Germline loops: CDR1 DFQATT, CDR2 SNEGSKA (reference sequence). This rearrangement joins TRBV20-1 to TRBJ1-1, with D possibly matching TRBD1 (6 bases). This receptor was identified in an adult woman who had mild COVID-19 (a few samples of this study predate the infection). Cell type and time point are not known. The sequenced sample consisted of PBMCs or a T cell subset sorted from them (not recorded which). The CDR3 nucleotides are TGCAGTGCACTACAGGGTCGCACTGAAGCTTTCTTT. Its protein is CSALQGRTEAFF.